Each of the 20 T cell receptor beta chains below was sequenced from the same sample in a study of cytomegalovirus exposure and HLA in healthy donors. Vbeta (60) and Jbeta (13) primers were used in the PCR. Sequencing was performed with immunoSEQ multiplex PCR; in TCRdb, only in-frame clones are kept and a portion is missing. The sample contains approximately 190,000 clones, around 86% of which appear only once. The sequencing input was PBMCs. The receptor source for this set is a woman aged 45 to 65 in good health and CMV-seropositive.

The chain carries TRBV15 and TRBJ1-6, with 10 bases fitting TRBD1. Germline loops: CDR1 LNHNV, CDR2 YYDKDF (reference sequence). CDR3 size: 15 residues. With 3 bases clipped from V and 9 bases from J, the junction kept 5 bases outside the gene matches. The CDR3 sequence: CATSRDRGAASPLHF. CDR3 nucleotides: TGTGCCACCAGCAGGGACAGGGGGGCCGCTTCACCCCTCCACTTT.

This chain links TRBV18 with TRBJ2-3; D not certain. Trimming pared 2 bases from V and 5 bases from J, leaving 5 bases between. CDR1 is KGHSH and CDR2 is LQKENI in the germline V gene. The CDR3 contains 12 residues. CDR3 region: CASSPSGDTQYF. The CDR3 DNA follows: TGTGCCAGCTCACCATCGGGAGATACGCAGTATTTT.

To note about this clone: This same CDR3 is encoded by further DNA sequences in the sample. This chain connects TRBV15 to TRBJ1-2; D perhaps matches TRBD1 (5 bases). The ends were cut back, 5 bases at V and 7 bases at J, with 8 bases in the middle. This CDR3 spans 11 amino acids. Per the germline V gene, CDR1 is LNHNV and CDR2 is YYDKDF (reference sequence). This CDR3 is CATSGGSGYTF. The CDR3 DNA reads as TGTGCCACCAGCGGGGGGTCTGGCTACACCTTC.

CDR3 sequence: CASSPSGRTGELFF. DNA for the CDR3: TGTGCCAGCAGCCCCAGCGGGAGGACCGGGGAGCTGTTTTTT. V gene TRBV5-6 combines with J gene TRBJ2-2, with 9 bases matching TRBD2. CDR3 length: 14 amino acids. J gave up 5 bases and V 4 bases, and 3 bases lay outside the gene matches. CDR1 and CDR2 from the germline V gene are SGHDT and YYEEEE.

As DNA, the CDR3 is TGCAGCGTTCGCCGGACTACTAATTCACCCCTCCACTTT. Residues: CSVRRTTNSPLHF. The gene calls are TRBV29-1 and TRBJ1-6; D uncertain. CDR3 length: 13 residues. The V end was cut by 5 bases, the J end by 6 bases, with 11 bases between. Germline V CDR1 and CDR2: SQVTM, ANQGSEA.

The CDR3 spells CASTREQANTGELFF. The DNA of the CDR3 is TGTGCCAGCACCCGAGAACAGGCAAACACCGGGGAGCTGTTTTTT. The chain couples TRBV2 to TRBJ2-2; possible D gene TRBD1, 5 bases. The CDR3 extends over 15 amino acids. V lost 7 bases, J lost 2 bases, and 14 bases lay in between. Per the germline V gene, CDR1 is SNHLY and CDR2 is FYNNEI.

CDR3 loop: CASSAGQTYEQYF. DNA for the CDR3: TGTGCCAGCAGCGCGGGACAGACCTACGAGCAGTACTTC. The V call is TRBV9, the J call TRBJ2-7; 7 bases are shared with TRBD1. This CDR3 region has 13 residues. Unmatched junction bases numbered 2, after V lost 3 bases and J lost 2 bases. Germline CDR1 is SGDLS and CDR2 is YYNGEE.

V gene TRBV27 combines with J gene TRBJ2-7, with 7 bases identical to TRBD2. V shed 3 bases, J shed 6 bases, and the junction held 8 bases outside the gene matches. The germline V gene encodes CDR1 MNHEY and CDR2 SMNVEV (reference sequence). The CDR3 sequence is 14 residues long. The CDR3 nucleotides are TGTGCCAGCAGTTTTGGACTAGGGCTCGCCGAGCAGTACTTC. As protein: CASSFGLGLAEQYF.

V is TRBV6-1 and J is TRBJ1-1, with 9 nucleotides matching TRBD1. Trimming took 6 bases from V and 5 from J; bases not matched to a gene: 7. Germline V gives CDR1 MNHNS, CDR2 SASEGT. CDR3 size: 14 residues. Written as DNA, the CDR3 is TGTGCCAGCAGAGAGGACAGGGGTGGGACTGAAGCTTTCTTT. As protein: CASREDRGGTEAFF.

The rearrangement links TRBV7-9 to TRBJ2-1, with 8 bases that match TRBD2. Germline V gene sequence: CDR1 SEHNR, CDR2 FQNEAQ (reference sequence). The CDR3 sequence is 16 residues long. With 1 base clipped from V and 9 bases from J, the junction kept 11 bases outside the gene matches. The chain's CDR3 is CASSLGGGRPGGEQFF. In DNA, the CDR3 is TGTGCCAGCAGCTTAGGAGGCGGGAGGCCGGGGGGTGAGCAGTTCTTC.

V is TRBV7-9 and J is TRBJ1-5; D call uncertain. This CDR3 has 14 amino acids. Germline loops: CDR1 SEHNR, CDR2 FQNEAQ (reference sequence). Trimming took 3 bases from V and 5 from J, leaving 11 bases between them. This CDR3 is CASSFSGKDQPQHF. CDR3 coding DNA: TGTGCCAGCAGCTTTTCGGGGAAAGATCAGCCCCAGCATTTT.

CDR3 in DNA: TGTGCCAGCGCCCTCGTTGGGCGAGAGCAGTTCTTC. As protein: CASALVGREQFF. This chain joins TRBV6-1 and TRBJ2-1; D is uncertain. The V end lost 8 bases, the J end lost 10 bases, and 15 bases lay between the germline ends. Germline lookup yields CDR1 MNHNS and CDR2 SASEGT. This CDR3 comprises 12 residues.

The rearrangement joins TRBV4-1 to TRBJ2-4; 7 nucleotides align to TRBD2. The germline V gene encodes CDR1 MGHRA and CDR2 YSYEKL. This CDR3 has 13 residues. V trimming: 1 base; J trimming: 9 bases; junction bases outside the gene matches: 3. This CDR3 reads CASSQVGRGIQYF. CDR3 nucleotide sequence: TGCGCCAGCAGCCAAGTGGGGAGGGGCATTCAGTACTTC.

The chain employs TRBV6-5 and TRBJ1-2; 10 bases fit TRBD1. Looked up from germline, CDR1 is MNHEY and CDR2 is SVGAGI. This CDR3 contains 15 residues. Germline trimming cut 6 bases from V and 4 bases from J; bases unmatched to any gene: 8. CDR3 DNA: TGTGCCAGCAGAAGCCGGACAGGGGGGCCCTATGGCTACACCTTC. The encoded protein is CASRSRTGGPYGYTF.

The V and J genes are TRBV7-2 and TRBJ2-5; TRBD1 matches at 9 bases. The CDR3 runs to 15 residues. J lost 4 bases, V lost 7 bases, and 10 bases had no gene match. CDR1 SGHTA and CDR2 FQGNSA come from the germline V gene. The CDR3 sequence is CASTWGQGLGETQYF. The DNA of the CDR3 is TGTGCCAGCACCTGGGGACAGGGCCTTGGAGAGACCCAGTACTTC.

This clone was observed once. The V gene is TRBV6-5, the J gene TRBJ1-2; no firm D call. Germline loops: CDR1 MNHEY, CDR2 SVGAGI. CDR3 length equals 14 residues. V lost 4 bases to trimming and J lost 11 bases, with 20 bases between them. CDR3 loop: CASSSPAGRTRYTF. As DNA, the CDR3 is TGTGCCAGCAGTTCTCCGGCGGGGAGGACGAGGTACACCTTC.

This chain links TRBV2 with TRBJ1-2, with a tentative D call TRBD1 (5 bases). Germline-derived CDR1 and CDR2 are SNHLY and FYNNEI. CDR3 size: 18 residues. With 4 bases removed from V and 0 bases from J, the gap between germline ends came to 21 bases. This chain's CDR3 is CASSGGSAGLLANYGYTF. The DNA of the CDR3 is TGTGCCAGCAGTGGGGGCTCGGCAGGGCTGCTAGCTAACTATGGCTACACCTTC.

The V call is TRBV5-5, the J call TRBJ2-5, with D perhaps matching TRBD1 (5 bases). CDR1 is SGHKS, CDR2 YYEKEE, per germline (reference sequence). Trimming shortened V by 0 bases and J by 1 base, and 10 bases separated the two germline ends. CDR3 length equals 15 residues. Here the CDR3 DNA reads TGTGCCAGCAGCTTGGGCGGACATCTCCAAGAGACCCAGTACTTC. Translating gives CASSLGGHLQETQYF.

The chain is built from TRBV11-3 and TRBJ2-1, with TRBD1 matching over 8 bases. CDR1 and CDR2 (germline): SGHNT, YENEEA. This CDR3 is 15 amino acids long. V was pared by 3 bases and J by 4 bases, with 5 bases of the junction left unmatched. CDR3 loop: CASSFAQGEYNEQFF. CDR3 nucleotides: TGTGCCAGCAGCTTCGCACAGGGGGAATACAATGAGCAGTTCTTC.

The V and J genes are TRBV18 and TRBJ2-7; TRBD2 agrees at 10 bases. After removal of 1 base from V and 0 bases from J, the junction contained 6 bases not matched to a gene. Germline CDR1 is KGHSH and CDR2 is LQKENI. This CDR3 is built from 17 residues. CDR3 sequence: CASSPLAGGRSSYEQYF. The CDR3 bases are TGTGCCAGCTCACCACTAGCGGGAGGAAGGAGCTCCTACGAGCAGTACTTC. The full variable domain, completed using reference TRBV18 and TRBJ2-7, is NAGVMQNPRHLVRRRGQEARLRCSPMKGHSHVYWYRQLPEEGLKFMVYLQKENIIDESGMPKERFSAEFPKEGPSILRIQQVVRGDSAAYFCASSPLAGGRSSYEQYFGPGTRLTVT.